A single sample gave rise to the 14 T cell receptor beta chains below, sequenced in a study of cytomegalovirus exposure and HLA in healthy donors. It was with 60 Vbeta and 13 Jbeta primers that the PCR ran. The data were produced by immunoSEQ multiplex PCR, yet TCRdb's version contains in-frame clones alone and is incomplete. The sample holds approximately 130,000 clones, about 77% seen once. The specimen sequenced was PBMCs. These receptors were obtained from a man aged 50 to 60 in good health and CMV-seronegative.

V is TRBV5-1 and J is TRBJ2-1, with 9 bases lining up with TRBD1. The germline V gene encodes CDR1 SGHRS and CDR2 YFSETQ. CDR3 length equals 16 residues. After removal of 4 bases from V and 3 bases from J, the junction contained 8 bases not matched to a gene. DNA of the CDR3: TGCGCCAGCAGCCTTACCGGGACAGGGAACTACAATGAGCAGTTCTTC. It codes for CASSLTGTGNYNEQFF.

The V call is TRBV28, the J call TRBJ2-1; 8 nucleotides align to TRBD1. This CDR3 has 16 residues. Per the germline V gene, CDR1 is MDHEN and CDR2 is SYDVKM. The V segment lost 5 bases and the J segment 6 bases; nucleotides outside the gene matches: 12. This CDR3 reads CASSLSTGASVNEQFF. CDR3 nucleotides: TGTGCCAGCAGTCTTTCGACAGGGGCGTCCGTCAATGAGCAGTTCTTC.

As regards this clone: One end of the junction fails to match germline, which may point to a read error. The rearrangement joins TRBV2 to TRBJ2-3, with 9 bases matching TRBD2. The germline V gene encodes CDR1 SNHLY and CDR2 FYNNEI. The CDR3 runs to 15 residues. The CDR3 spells CASSEVAGVPDTQYF. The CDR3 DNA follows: TGTGCCAGCAGCGAAGTAGCGGGAGTCCCAGATACGCAGTATTTT.

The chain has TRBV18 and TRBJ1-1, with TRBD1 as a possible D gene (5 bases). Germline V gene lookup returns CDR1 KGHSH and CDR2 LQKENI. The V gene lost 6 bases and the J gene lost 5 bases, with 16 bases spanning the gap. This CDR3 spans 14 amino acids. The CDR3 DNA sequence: TGTGCCAGCTCCCTACAGAAGGGGTGGACTGAAGCTTTCTTT. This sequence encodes CASSLQKGWTEAFF. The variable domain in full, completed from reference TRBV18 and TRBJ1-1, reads NAGVMQNPRHLVRRRGQEARLRCSPMKGHSHVYWYRQLPEEGLKFMVYLQKENIIDESGMPKERFSAEFPKEGPSILRIQQVVRGDSAAYFCASSLQKGWTEAFFGQGTRLTVV.

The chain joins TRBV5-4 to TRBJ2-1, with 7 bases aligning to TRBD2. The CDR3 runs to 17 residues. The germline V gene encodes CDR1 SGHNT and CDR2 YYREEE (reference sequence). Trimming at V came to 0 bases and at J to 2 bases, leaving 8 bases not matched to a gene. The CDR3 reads CASSLAGGGGTYNEQFF. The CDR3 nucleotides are TGTGCCAGCAGCTTGGCAGGTGGGGGGGGGACCTACAATGAGCAGTTCTTC.

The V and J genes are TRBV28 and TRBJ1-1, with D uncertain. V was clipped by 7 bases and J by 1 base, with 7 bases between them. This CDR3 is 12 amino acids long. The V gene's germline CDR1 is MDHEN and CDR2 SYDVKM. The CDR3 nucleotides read TGTGCCAGCACCTCCCCGAACACTGAAGCTTTCTTT. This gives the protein CASTSPNTEAFF.

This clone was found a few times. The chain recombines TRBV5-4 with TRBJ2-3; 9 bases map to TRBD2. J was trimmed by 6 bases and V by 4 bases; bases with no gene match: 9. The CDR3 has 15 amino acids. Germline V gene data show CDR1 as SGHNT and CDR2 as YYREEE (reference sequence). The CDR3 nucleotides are TGTGCCAGCAGCCCCGCTAGCGGGGCTCCCGATACGCAGTATTTT. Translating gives CASSPASGAPDTQYF.

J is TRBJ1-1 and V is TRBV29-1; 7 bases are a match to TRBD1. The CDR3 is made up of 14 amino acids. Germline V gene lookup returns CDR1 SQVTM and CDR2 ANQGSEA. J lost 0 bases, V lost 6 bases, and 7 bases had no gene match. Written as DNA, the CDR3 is TGCAGCGTAACAAGTCAGGGGGTGAACACTGAAGCTTTCTTT. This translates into CSVTSQGVNTEAFF.

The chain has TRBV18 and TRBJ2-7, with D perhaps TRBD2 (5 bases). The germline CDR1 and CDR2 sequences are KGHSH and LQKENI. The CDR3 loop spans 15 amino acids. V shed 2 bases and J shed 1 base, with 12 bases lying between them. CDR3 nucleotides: TGTGCCAGCTCACCAGGTTCCGGGATTTCCTACGAGCAGTACTTC. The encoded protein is CASSPGSGISYEQYF.

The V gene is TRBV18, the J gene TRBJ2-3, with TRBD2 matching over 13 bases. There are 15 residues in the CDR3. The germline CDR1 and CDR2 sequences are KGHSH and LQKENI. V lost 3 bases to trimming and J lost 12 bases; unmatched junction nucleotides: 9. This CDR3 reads CASSPTSGRTFSQYF. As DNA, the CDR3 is TGTGCCAGCTCACCGACTAGCGGGAGGACTTTTTCACAGTATTTT. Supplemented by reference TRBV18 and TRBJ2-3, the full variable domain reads NAGVMQNPRHLVRRRGQEARLRCSPMKGHSHVYWYRQLPEEGLKFMVYLQKENIIDESGMPKERFSAEFPKEGPSILRIQQVVRGDSAAYFCASSPTSGRTFSQYFGPGTRLTVL.

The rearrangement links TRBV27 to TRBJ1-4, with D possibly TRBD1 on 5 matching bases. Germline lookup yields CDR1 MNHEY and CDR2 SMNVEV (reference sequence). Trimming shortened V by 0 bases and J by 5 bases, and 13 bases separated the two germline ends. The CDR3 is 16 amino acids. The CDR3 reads CASSLSPTAGNEKLFF. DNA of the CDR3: TGTGCCAGCAGTTTATCGCCGACAGCCGGGAATGAAAAACTGTTTTTT.

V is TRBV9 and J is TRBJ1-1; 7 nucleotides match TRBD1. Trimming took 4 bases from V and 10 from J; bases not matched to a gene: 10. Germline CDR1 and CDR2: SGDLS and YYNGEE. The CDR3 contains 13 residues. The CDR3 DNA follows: TGTGCCAGCAGCCAGGACAGGTTCGGGGTAGCTTTCTTT. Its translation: CASSQDRFGVAFF. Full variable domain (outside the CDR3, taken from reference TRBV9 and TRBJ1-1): DSGVTQTPKHLITATGQRVTLRCSPRSGDLSVYWYQQSLDQGLQFLIQYYNGEERAKGNILERFSAQQFPDLHSELNLSSLELGDSALYFCASSQDRFGVAFFGQGTRLTVV.

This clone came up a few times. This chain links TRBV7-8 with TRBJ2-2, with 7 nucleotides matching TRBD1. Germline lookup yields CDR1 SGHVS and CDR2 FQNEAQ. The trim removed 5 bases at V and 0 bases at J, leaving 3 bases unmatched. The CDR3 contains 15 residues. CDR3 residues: CASSPGTANTGELFF. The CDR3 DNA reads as TGTGCCAGCAGCCCCGGGACAGCGAACACCGGGGAGCTGTTTTTT.

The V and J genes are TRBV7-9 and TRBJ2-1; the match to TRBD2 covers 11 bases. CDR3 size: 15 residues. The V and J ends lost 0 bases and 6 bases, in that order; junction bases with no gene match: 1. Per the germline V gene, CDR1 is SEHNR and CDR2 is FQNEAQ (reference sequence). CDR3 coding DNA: TGTGCCAGCAGCTTAGCTAGCGGGAGGGGCAATGAGCAGTTCTTC. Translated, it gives CASSLASGRGNEQFF.